This TCR beta chain was recovered during a study of OX40 agonist ivuxolimab in advanced cancers. The overall study: The patients' treatment was ivuxolimab, an agonistic anti-OX40 (CD134) antibody. Two patients with cutaneous melanoma and one with hepatocellular carcinoma, three in total, showed partial responses. A diagnosis of hepatocellular carcinoma, melanoma, renal cell or head and neck cancer was present in dose-escalation patients.

As regards this clone: Its antigen is as yet unknown.

Regarding the study as a whole: CD8+ T cells (on average) carried more expanded clones than CD4+ T cells.

Method: immunoSEQ multiplex PCR; TCRdb's copy keeps in-frame clones and lacks some. Found here are over 60,000 clones, 84% of them singletons; the top ten hold roughly 2.1%. Trimming at V came to 5 bases and at J to 3 bases, leaving 7 bases not matched to a gene. Germline CDR1 MNHEY, CDR2 SVGAGI. The CDR3 covers 14 residues. V and J are TRBV6-5 and TRBJ2-7; 7 nucleotides match TRBD1. Sequencing was performed on CD4+ or CD8+ T cells sorted from blood, taken in a trial of the OX40 agonist ivuxolimab. This sequence originates from an adult with an advanced solid tumor such as melanoma, head and neck, liver or kidney cancer. CDR3 DNA: TGTGCCAGCAGTCGCCAGGCAGGGGGCTACGAGCAGTACTTC. This translates into CASSRQAGGYEQYF.